This T cell receptor beta chain was found in a study of PD-1 blockade in mismatch repair-deficient tumors. Study summary: All were previously treated, progressing patients with 12 mismatch repair-deficient cancer types.

CDR3 length: 12 residues. V shed 5 bases, J shed 7 bases, and the junction held 4 bases outside the gene matches. Germline-derived CDR1 and CDR2 are SGHDN and FVKESK. Assay used: immunoSEQ multiplex PCR; TCRdb lists only in-frame clones, some missing. The table includes just under 80,000 clones, approximately 81% detected once. Study-level results: After pembrolizumab, tumor-resident clones rose rapidly, then generally contracted before radiologic responses.

The TCR-sequenced patients were a few responders to pembrolizumab. This clone has just a few counts. Its antigen is not known. The chain is built from TRBV14 and TRBJ1-2; 7 bases map to TRBD1. Sequencing was performed on peripheral blood, taken 44 weeks after starting pembrolizumab. This clonotype originated in an adult with mismatch repair-deficient cancer. CDR3 sequence: CASSSGQLGYTF. The CDR3 DNA reads TGTGCCAGCAGCTCGGGACAGCTTGGCTACACCTTC.